This record covers a single TCR beta chain. Antigen: not known. Every sampled donor was Caucasian and healthy. One entry per CDR3 protein results from TCRdb running MiXCR on the 5' RACE reads. The repertoire holds approximately 700,000 distinct CDR3 sequences, 15% to 20% seen once, with approximately 14% in the top ten. Germline loops: CDR1 SGHTA, CDR2 FQGNSA. V gave up 4 bases and J gave up 0 bases, with 10 bases separating them. The length of the CDR3 is 15 residues. These data are taken from a study of identical twins. Study observations and caveats: One should note that invariant MAIT and iNKT cells could partly confound zero-insertion analyses.

This sample was shared with a second study, whose subject was T cells expressing NK-cell markers. That source notes: Dominant NKG2C+ clonotype frequencies of about 1.0-7.5% of CD8+ T cells were measured in about 6 donors.

The sequenced sample consisted of PBMCs. The rearrangement uses TRBV7-2 and TRBJ1-5; the D gene is possibly TRBD1 (6 bases). This clonotype was sampled from a woman between 18 and 29 years old in good health. This CDR3 reads CASSYGTPSNQPQHF. CDR3 DNA sequence: TGTGCCAGCAGCTACGGGACACCTAGCAATCAGCCCCAGCATTTT.